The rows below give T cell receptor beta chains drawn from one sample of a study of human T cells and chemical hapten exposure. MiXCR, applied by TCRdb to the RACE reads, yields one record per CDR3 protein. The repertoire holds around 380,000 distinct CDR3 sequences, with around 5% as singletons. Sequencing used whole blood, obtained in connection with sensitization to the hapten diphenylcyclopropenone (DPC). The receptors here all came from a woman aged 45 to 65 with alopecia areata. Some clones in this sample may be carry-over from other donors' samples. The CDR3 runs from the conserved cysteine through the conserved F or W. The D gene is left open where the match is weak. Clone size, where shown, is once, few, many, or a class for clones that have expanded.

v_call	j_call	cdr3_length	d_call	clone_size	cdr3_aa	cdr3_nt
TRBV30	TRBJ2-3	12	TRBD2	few	CAERGRGDTQYF	TGTGCCGAGCGGGGGAGAGGAGATACGCAGTATTTT
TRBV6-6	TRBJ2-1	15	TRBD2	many	CASSILAGGPNEQFF	TGTGCCAGCAGTATTTTAGCGGGGGGGCCGAATGAGCAGTTCTTC
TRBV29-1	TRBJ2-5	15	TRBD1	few	CSVSPRDRRTETQYF	TGCAGCGTTTCACCACGGGACAGGAGAACAGAGACCCAGTACTTC
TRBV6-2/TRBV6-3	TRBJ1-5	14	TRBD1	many	CASSWTGFGQPQHF	TGTGCCAGCAGTTGGACAGGGTTCGGTCAGCCCCAGCATTTT
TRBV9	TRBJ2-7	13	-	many	CASSTPTAYEQYF	TGTGCCAGCAGCACCCCGACAGCCTACGAGCAGTACTTC
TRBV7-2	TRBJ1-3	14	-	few	CASSYRGSIDTIYF	TGTGCCAGCAGCTATCGGGGGTCAATCGACACCATATATTTT
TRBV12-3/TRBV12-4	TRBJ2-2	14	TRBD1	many	CASSRQGATGELFF	TGTGCCAGCAGCAGACAGGGGGCCACCGGGGAGCTGTTTTTT
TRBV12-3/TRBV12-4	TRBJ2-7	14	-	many	CASSFAGPTYEQYF	TGTGCCAGCAGTTTTGCGGGACCGACCTACGAGCAGTACTTC
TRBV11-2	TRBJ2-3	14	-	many	CASSFVDPGDTQYF	TGTGCCAGCAGCTTCGTGGATCCCGGGGATACGCAGTATTTT
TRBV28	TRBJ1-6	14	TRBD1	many	CASSLSGGRSPLHF	TGTGCCAGCAGTTTGTCAGGGGGCAGGTCACCCCTCCACTTT
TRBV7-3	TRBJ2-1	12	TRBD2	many	CASSPAGGEQFF	TGTGCCAGCAGCCCAGCGGGGGGCGAGCAGTTCTTC
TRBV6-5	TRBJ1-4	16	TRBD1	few	CASRTTGGAVNEKLFF	TGTGCCAGCAGAACAACAGGGGGGGCGGTTAATGAAAAACTGTTTTTT
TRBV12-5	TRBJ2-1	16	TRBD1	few	CASGLVTGTGYNEQFF	TGTGCTAGTGGTTTGGTAACCGGGACAGGGTACAATGAGCAGTTCTTC
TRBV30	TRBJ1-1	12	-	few	CAWSRTSRVAFF	TGTGCCTGGAGCCGTACCTCCCGCGTAGCTTTCTTT
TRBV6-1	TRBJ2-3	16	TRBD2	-	CASSTRTSGGVDTQYF	TGTGCCAGCAGTACCCGGACTAGCGGGGGGGTCGATACGCAGTATTTT
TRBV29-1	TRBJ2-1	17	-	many	CSVVGVHALLAYNEQFF	TGCAGCGTTGTCGGGGTTCACGCCCTTTTAGCCTACAATGAGCAGTTCTTC
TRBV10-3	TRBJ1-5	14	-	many	CAISKTGSNQPQHF	TGTGCCATCAGTAAGACAGGCTCGAATCAGCCCCAGCATTTT
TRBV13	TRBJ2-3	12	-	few	CASRGTTDTQYF	TGTGCCAGCAGAGGTACCACAGATACGCAGTATTTT
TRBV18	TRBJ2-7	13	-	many	CASSLGHQDEQYF	TGTGCCAGCTCACTAGGACACCAGGACGAGCAGTACTTC
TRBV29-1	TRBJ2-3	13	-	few	CSVVGRLVNTQYF	TGCAGCGTTGTGGGGCGGCTGGTAAATACGCAGTATTTT
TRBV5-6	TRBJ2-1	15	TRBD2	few	CASSYGLAGADEQFF	TGTGCCAGCAGCTACGGACTAGCGGGAGCCGATGAGCAGTTCTTC
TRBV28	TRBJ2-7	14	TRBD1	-	CASRGTGRNYEQYF	TGTGCCAGCAGAGGGACAGGGAGGAACTACGAGCAGTACTTC
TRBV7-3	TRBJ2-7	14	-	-	CASSPVGGSGEQYF	TGTGCCAGCAGCCCTGTCGGGGGAAGCGGGGAGCAGTACTTC
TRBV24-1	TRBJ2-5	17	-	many	CAAERGHTWTAQETQYF	TGTGCCGCGGAGAGGGGCCACACCTGGACAGCTCAAGAGACCCAGTACTTC
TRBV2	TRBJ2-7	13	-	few	CASGQTRGREQYF	TGTGCCAGCGGGCAGACTCGAGGGCGCGAGCAGTACTTC
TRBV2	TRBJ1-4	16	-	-	CASSAYRQLPNEKLFF	TGTGCCAGCAGTGCATACAGGCAGCTACCTAATGAAAAACTGTTTTTT
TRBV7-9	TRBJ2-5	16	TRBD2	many	CASSSLAGGRQETQYF	TGTGCCAGCAGCTCTTTAGCGGGGGGCCGTCAAGAGACCCAGTACTTC
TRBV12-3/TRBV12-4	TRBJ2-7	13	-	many	CASSGDGAYEQYF	TGTGCCAGCAGTGGGGACGGAGCCTACGAGCAGTACTTC
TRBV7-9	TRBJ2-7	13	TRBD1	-	CASSRQGGDEQYF	TGTGCCAGCAGCCGACAGGGGGGTGACGAGCAGTACTTC
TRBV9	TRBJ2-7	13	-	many	CASSVEVGGEQYF	TGTGCCAGCAGCGTAGAGGTGGGTGGCGAGCAGTACTTC
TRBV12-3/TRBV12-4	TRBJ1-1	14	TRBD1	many	CASRGTGANTEAFF	TGTGCCAGCAGGGGAACAGGGGCGAACACTGAAGCTTTCTTT
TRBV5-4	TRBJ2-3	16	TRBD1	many	CASSLEGTASTDTQYF	TGTGCCAGCAGCTTGGAGGGGACAGCTTCCACAGATACGCAGTATTTT
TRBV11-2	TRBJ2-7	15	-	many	CASSRPGQRHYEQYF	TGTGCCAGCAGCCGCCCCGGGCAGAGACACTACGAGCAGTACTTC
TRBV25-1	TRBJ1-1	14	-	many	CASSESGYDTEAFF	TGTGCCAGCAGTGAATCAGGGTATGACACTGAAGCTTTCTTT
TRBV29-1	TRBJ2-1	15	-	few	CSVELGASSYNEQFF	TGCAGCGTTGAATTGGGGGCAAGCTCCTACAATGAGCAGTTCTTC
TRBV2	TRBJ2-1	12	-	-	CASEGELNEQFF	TGTGCCAGCGAAGGGGAGTTAAATGAGCAGTTCTTC
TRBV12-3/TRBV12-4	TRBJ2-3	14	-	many	CASSSTRVGDTQYF	TGTGCCAGCAGTTCCACTAGAGTCGGGGATACGCAGTATTTT
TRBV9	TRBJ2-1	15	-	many	CASSVGQSPGEEQFF	TGTGCCAGCAGCGTAGGACAGAGCCCGGGAGAGGAGCAGTTCTTC
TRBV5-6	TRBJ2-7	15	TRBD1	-	CASSGAGTASYEQYF	TGTGCCAGCAGCGGGGCCGGGACAGCCTCCTACGAGCAGTACTTC
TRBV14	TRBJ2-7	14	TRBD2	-	CASSHLAGAYEQYF	TGTGCCAGCAGCCATTTAGCGGGGGCCTACGAGCAGTACTTC
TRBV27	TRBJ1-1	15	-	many	CASSLFNTLNTEAFF	TGTGCCAGCAGTTTATTTAACACCTTGAACACTGAAGCTTTCTTT
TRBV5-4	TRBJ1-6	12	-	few	CASSLDSRSLHF	TGTGCCAGCAGCTTGGATAGTAGGTCCCTCCACTTT
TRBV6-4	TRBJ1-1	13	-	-	CASSSDWNTEAFF	TGTGCCAGCAGCTCCGACTGGAACACTGAAGCTTTCTTT
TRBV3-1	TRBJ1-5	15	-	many	CASSRTGAVGQPQHF	TGTGCCAGCAGCCGTACGGGCGCTGTAGGTCAGCCCCAGCATTTT
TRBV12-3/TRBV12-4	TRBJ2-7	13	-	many	CASSLSGLYEQYF	TGTGCCAGCAGTTTGTCCGGGCTCTACGAGCAGTACTTC
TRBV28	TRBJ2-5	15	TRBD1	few	CASRQGSSSEETQYF	TGTGCCAGCAGACAGGGGTCGTCGTCGGAAGAGACCCAGTACTTC
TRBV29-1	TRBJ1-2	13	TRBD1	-	CSVGTGENYGYTF	TGCAGCGTTGGGACAGGGGAAAACTATGGCTACACCTTC
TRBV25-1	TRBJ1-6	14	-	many	CASSEGARSSPLHF	TGTGCCAGCAGTGAGGGTGCGAGAAGTTCACCCCTCCACTTT
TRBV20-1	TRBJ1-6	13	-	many	CSAPWQGNSPLHF	TGCAGTGCCCCCTGGCAGGGGAATTCACCCCTCCACTTT
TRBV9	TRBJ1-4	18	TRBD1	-	CASSPTTGKESRWEKLFF	TGTGCCAGCAGCCCGACGACAGGGAAAGAAAGTAGGTGGGAAAAACTGTTTTTT
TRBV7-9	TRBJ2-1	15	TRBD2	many	CASSLEGGGLDLEFF	TGTGCCAGCAGCTTAGAGGGCGGGGGACTAGATCTCGAGTTCTTC
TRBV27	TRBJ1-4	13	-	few	CASSPYYGEKLFF	TGTGCCAGCTCCCCGTACTATGGGGAAAAACTGTTTTTT
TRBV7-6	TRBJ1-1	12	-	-	CASSPMTTEAFF	TGTGCCAGCAGCCCCATGACGACTGAAGCTTTCTTT